This T cell receptor (beta chain) came from a study of T cell responses to AZD1222 COVID-19 vaccine. As for the study in general: Second-dose groups at about 4 or about 12 weeks were pooled.

Here immunoSEQ multiplex PCR was the method, and the copy in TCRdb shows in-frame clones only, minus some. The sample lists fewer than 150,000 clones, approximately 88% occurring once. Trimming took off 0 bases at V and 5 bases at J, with 10 bases between the two ends. This CDR3 has 15 residues. Looked up from germline, CDR1 is LGHNA and CDR2 is YSLEER. This clone has a handful of counts. The input for sequencing was peripheral blood, taken on day 0 of AZD1222 vaccination. This rearrangement joins TRBV4-3 to TRBJ2-2; D is perhaps TRBD1 (7 bases). The clonotype was recovered from an adult in good health. DNA of the CDR3: TGCGCCAGCAGCCAAGAGGAGGGGGCAACCGGGGAGCTGTTTTTT. Translated: CASSQEEGATGELFF.